This section outlines one TCR beta chain sequence together with its context. Its antigen is currently unknown. A read error may explain this, as a much larger clone is one base away. These data are taken from a study of blood T cells in healthy people across ages. Study-level points and caveats: Roughly linearly, TCR beta diversity per million T cells fell as age increased. Long-lived donors exceeded aged donors in naive CD4+ cells and diversity.

The CDR3 is made up of 16 amino acids. The V gene's germline CDR1 is KGHDR and CDR2 SFDVKD. Then a second PCR, running roughly 7 to 11 cycles, was carried out with a sample-barcoded 5' primer and a J-beta primer mix. Each cDNA molecule carried a tag from a template-switch adaptor that contained 12 random nucleotides. One entry per CDR3 protein results from TCRdb running MiXCR on the 5' RACE reads. Counted here are around 800,000 distinct CDR3 sequences, 62% occurring once; the ten biggest clones make up about 27%. Sequencing was performed on blood. This TCR derives from a man aged 25 to 40 in good health. This chain links TRBV24-1 with TRBJ2-4; perhaps TRBD2 as D (6 bases). The CDR3 sequence: CASSGGQTLAKNIQYF. The CDR3 DNA is TGTGCCTCCAGTGGAGGGCAGACCCTAGCCAAAAACATTCAGTACTTC.